This TCR beta chain was recorded in a study of OX40 agonist ivuxolimab in advanced cancers. Study context: Participants could have had prior anti-PD-1, anti-PD-L1 or anti-CTLA-4 therapy, and less than 45% had some. Study outcomes and limitations: More expanded clones were seen, on average, in CD8+ T cells than in CD4+.

With respect to this clone: Its antigen is as yet unknown.

CDR1 and CDR2 from the germline V gene are SEHNR and FQNEAQ (reference sequence). The CDR3 is 16 amino acids. The V gene end was trimmed by 3 bases and the J gene end by 5 bases; junction bases not matched to a gene: 10. Data came from immunoSEQ multiplex PCR; TCRdb stores just in-frame clones and leaves some out. The profile shows tens of thousands of clones, about 87% of them singletons. Sample: CD4+ or CD8+ T cells sorted from blood, taken in a trial of the OX40 agonist ivuxolimab. This receptor was taken from an adult with an advanced solid tumor such as melanoma, head and neck, liver or kidney cancer. The chain uses TRBV7-9 and TRBJ2-5; 9 nucleotides agree with TRBD2. In DNA form, the CDR3 reads TGTGCCAGCAGCTTGAGTGGCAGCGGGAGGAGGGAGACCCAGTACTTC. As protein: CASSLSGSGRRETQYF. Based on the CDR3 plus reference TRBV7-9 and TRBJ2-5, the full variable domain is DTGVSQNPRHKITKRGQNVTFRCDPISEHNRLYWYRQTLGQGPEFLTYFQNEAQLEKSRLLSDRFSAERPKGSFSTLEIQRTEQGDSAMYLCASSLSGSGRRETQYFGPGTRLLVL.